The sample holds many counts of the clone carrying this TCR beta chain. Antigen specificity is unknown. Germline V lookup: CDR1 MNHEY, CDR2 SVGAGI. CDR3 length: 17 amino acids. The V gene lost 7 bases and the J gene lost 1 base, with 17 bases spanning the gap. These data come from a study of early T cells in non-severe SARS-CoV-2 infection. Study background: Bulk RNA from unsorted whole blood was sequenced; chains were unpaired. Study-level findings and limits: Anti-spike CD8 responses were favored by VDJdb matching, which missed private and CD4 specificities.

Attached unique molecular identifiers marked individual cDNA molecules. TCRdb reprocessed the 5' RACE reads with MiXCR, giving one entry per CDR3 protein. The table shows fewer than 35,000 distinct CDR3 sequences, with around 7% occurring only once. This receptor was taken from an adult who was a healthcare worker with PCR-confirmed SARS-CoV-2 infection or an uninfected control (not recorded which). V and J are TRBV6-5 and TRBJ2-6; D might be TRBD1 (6 bases). Sequenced material: whole blood. The CDR3 coding sequence is TGTGCCAGCACTCCAAGGACGGGACAATCTGGGGCCAACGTCCTGACTTTC. It is translated as CASTPRTGQSGANVLTF.